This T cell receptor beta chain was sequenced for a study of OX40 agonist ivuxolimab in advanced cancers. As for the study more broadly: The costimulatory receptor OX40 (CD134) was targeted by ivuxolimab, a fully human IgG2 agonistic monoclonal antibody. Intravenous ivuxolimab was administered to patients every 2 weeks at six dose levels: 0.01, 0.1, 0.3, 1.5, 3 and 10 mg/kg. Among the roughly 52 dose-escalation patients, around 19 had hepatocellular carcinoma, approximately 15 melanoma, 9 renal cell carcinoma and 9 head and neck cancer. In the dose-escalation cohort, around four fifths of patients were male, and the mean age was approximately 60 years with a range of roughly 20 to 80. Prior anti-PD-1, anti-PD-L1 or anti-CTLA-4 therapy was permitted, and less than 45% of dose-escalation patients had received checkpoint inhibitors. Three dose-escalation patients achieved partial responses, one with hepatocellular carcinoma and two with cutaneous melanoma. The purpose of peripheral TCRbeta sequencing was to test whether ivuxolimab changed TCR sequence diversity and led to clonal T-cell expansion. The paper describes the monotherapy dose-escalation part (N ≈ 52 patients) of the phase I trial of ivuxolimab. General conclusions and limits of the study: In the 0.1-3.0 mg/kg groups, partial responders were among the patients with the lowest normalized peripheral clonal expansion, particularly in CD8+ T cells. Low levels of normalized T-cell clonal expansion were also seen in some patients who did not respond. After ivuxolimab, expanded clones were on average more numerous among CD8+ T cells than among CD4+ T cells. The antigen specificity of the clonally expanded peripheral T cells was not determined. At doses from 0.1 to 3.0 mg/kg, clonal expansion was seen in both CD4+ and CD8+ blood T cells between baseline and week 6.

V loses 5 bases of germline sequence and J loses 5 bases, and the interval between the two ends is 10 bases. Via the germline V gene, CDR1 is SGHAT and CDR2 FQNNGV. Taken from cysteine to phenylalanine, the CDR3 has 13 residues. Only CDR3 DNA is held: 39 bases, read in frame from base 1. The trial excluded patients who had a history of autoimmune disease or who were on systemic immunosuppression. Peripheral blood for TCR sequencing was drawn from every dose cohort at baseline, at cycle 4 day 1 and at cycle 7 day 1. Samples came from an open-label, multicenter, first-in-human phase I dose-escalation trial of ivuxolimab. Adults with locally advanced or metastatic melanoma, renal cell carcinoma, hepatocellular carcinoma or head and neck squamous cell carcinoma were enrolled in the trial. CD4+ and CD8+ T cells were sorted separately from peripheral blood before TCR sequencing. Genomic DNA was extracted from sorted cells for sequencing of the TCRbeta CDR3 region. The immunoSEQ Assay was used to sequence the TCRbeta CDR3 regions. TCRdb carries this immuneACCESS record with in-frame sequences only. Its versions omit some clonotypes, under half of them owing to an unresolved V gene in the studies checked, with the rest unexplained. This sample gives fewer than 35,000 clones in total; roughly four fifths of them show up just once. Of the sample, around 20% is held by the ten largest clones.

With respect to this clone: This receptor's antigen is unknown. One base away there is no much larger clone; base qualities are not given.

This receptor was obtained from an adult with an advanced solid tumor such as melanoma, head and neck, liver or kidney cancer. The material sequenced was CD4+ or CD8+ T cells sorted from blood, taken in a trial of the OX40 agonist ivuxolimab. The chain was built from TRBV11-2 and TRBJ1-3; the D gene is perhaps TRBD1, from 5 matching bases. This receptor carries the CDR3 CASSLTERNTIYF. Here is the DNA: TGTGCCAGCAGCCTGACAGAAAGAAACACCATATATTTT.